This is a list of T cell receptor beta chains from one sample in a study of technical replicates of blood from a few donors. The assay was immunoSEQ multiplex PCR, and TCRdb's table has in-frame clones only and misses some. Here the sample spans under 110,000 clones, roughly 95% being singletons. The sequenced sample was T cells isolated from PBMCs. These receptors were taken from a human donor in good health. Each CDR3 is given with its conserved first and last residue. D genes are given only for firm matches.

d_call j_call v_call cdr3_aa
- TRBJ2-5 TRBV7-7 CASSLGWAQSQETQYF
TRBD2 TRBJ2-1 TRBV27 CASSLGGGRSYNEQFF
TRBD1 TRBJ1-2 TRBV6-6 CASRTGTGIYGYTF
- TRBJ1-1 TRBV7-2 CASSISRNTEAFF
TRBD1 TRBJ2-7 TRBV10-1 CASSESKLTGGIYEQYF
TRBD1 TRBJ2-1 TRBV19 CASSYGTGENNEQFF
TRBD2 TRBJ2-4 TRBV4-1 CASSQGRASGSAENIQYF
- TRBJ2-3 TRBV7-9 CASSGGMADTQYF
- TRBJ2-6 TRBV7-3 CASSLIGPGSGANVLTF
TRBD1 TRBJ2-1 TRBV19 CASSIGTGGLYNEQFF
TRBD2 TRBJ2-1 TRBV2 CASSDTSSGGVEDTEQFF
- TRBJ1-1 TRBV28 CAVIGVNTEAFF
- TRBJ1-2 TRBV6-1 CASSPRGDDGYTF
- TRBJ1-1 TRBV9 CASSVTTGYMNTEAFF
TRBD1 TRBJ2-2 TRBV23-1 CAIPLGALQGANTGELFF
- TRBJ2-3 TRBV11-3 CASSWRGTTDTQYF
- TRBJ1-1 TRBV11-3 CASSLVRVARTEAFF
- TRBJ1-5 TRBV18 CASHPTGETFYSNQPQHF
TRBD1 TRBJ2-7 TRBV7-2 CASSPFGTGGYYEQYF
TRBD2 TRBJ2-3 TRBV30 CAWKVAGADTQYF
TRBD1 TRBJ1-2 TRBV6-1 CASSARQGAGSNYGYTF
- TRBJ1-1 TRBV30 CAWSEVWLGSTEAFF
TRBD2 TRBJ2-7 TRBV27 CASRPTSGSFAYEQYF
- TRBJ1-1 TRBV7-9 CAIRRGNTEAFF
- TRBJ1-1 TRBV6-1 CASSGGVTEAFF
- TRBJ1-1 TRBV11-3 CASRLDGFDSNTEAFF
- TRBJ2-7 TRBV18 CASSPGAMWVRSYEQYF
TRBD1 TRBJ1-2 TRBV5-1 CASSVQQGANGYTF
TRBD2 TRBJ2-3 TRBV18 CASSPPSGDGTDTQYF
- TRBJ1-5 TRBV5-1 CASSLIAGKEGGNQPQHF
TRBD2 TRBJ2-7 TRBV4-1 CASSQNTGLSYEQYF
TRBD1 TRBJ1-2 TRBV6-5 CASSYSGTGDGGYTF
TRBD1 TRBJ1-1 TRBV6-5 CASGRTGNTEAFF
- TRBJ1-1 TRBV7-9 CASSLGDDKQAEAFF
- TRBJ1-4 TRBV10-3 CAISEQATTSEKLFF
TRBD1 TRBJ1-5 TRBV19 CASGPDRGDQPQHF
- TRBJ1-6 TRBV5-1 CASSLEGVSGSKDSPLHF
TRBD2 TRBJ2-7 TRBV2 CASSDSSGGSYEQYF